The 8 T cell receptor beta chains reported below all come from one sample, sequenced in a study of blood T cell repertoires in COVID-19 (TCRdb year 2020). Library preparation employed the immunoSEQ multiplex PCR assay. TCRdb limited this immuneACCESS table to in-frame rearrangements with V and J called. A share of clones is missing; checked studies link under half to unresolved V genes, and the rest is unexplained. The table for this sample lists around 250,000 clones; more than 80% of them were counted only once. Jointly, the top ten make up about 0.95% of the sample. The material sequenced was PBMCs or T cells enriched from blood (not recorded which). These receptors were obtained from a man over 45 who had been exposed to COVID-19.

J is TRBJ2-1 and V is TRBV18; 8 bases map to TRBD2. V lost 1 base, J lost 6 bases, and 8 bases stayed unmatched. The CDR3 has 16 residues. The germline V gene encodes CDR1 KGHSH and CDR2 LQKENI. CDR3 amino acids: CASSPLGAGVGNEQFF. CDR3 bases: TGTGCCAGCTCACCACTGGGAGCGGGAGTCGGCAATGAGCAGTTCTTC.

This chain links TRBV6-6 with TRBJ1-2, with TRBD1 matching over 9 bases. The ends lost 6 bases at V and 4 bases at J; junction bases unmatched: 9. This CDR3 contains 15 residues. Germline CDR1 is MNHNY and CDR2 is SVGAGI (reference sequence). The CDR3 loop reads CASSLLQGAIYGYTF. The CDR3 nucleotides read TGTGCCAGCAGCCTCTTACAGGGGGCGATCTATGGCTACACCTTC.

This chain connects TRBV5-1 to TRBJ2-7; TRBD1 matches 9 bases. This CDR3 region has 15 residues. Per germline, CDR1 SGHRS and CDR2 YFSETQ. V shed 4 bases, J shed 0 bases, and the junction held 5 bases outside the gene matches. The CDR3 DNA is TGCGCCAGCAGCGGGACAGGGCTACGCTCCTACGAGCAGTACTTC. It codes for CASSGTGLRSYEQYF.

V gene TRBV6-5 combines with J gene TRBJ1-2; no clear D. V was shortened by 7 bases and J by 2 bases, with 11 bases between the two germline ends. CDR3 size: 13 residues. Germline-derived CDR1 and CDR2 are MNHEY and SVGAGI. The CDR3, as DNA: TGTGCCAGCACCCTAGACCTAAACTATGGCTACACCTTC. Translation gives CASTLDLNYGYTF.

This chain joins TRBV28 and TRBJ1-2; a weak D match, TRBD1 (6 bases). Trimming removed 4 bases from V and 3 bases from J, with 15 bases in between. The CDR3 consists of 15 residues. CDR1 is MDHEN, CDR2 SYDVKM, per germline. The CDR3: CASSSLQGWDYGYTF. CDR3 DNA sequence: TGTGCCAGCAGTTCGCTACAGGGATGGGACTATGGCTACACCTTC.

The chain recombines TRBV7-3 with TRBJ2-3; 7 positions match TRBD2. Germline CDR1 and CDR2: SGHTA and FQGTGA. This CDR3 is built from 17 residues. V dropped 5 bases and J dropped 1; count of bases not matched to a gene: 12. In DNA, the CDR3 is TGTGCCAGCAGCCCGGACGGTCGCGCGGGAGGCACAGATACGCAGTATTTT. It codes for CASSPDGRAGGTDTQYF.

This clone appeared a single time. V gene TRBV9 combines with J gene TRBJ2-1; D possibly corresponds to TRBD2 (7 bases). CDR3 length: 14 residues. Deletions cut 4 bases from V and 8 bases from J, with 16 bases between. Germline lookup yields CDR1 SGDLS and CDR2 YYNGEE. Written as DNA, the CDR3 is TGTGCCAGCAGCACCTTAACGGGGGGCGATGAGCAGTTCTTC. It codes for CASSTLTGGDEQFF.

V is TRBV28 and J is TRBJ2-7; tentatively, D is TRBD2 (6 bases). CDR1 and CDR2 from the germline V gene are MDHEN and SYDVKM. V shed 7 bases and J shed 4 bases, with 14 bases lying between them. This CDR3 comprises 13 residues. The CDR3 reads CASTPGSRYEQYF. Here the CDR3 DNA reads TGTGCCAGCACTCCCGGGAGTAGGTACGAGCAGTACTTC.